The subject of this entry is one T cell receptor (beta chain). Original analysis: Counts of nucleated cells, estimated from reference gene primer amplification, were obtained. Data came from immunoSEQ multiplex PCR; TCRdb stores just in-frame clones and leaves some out. That table is the source of V, J and clone size, and D and trimming were worked out from the DNA. The data contain 350,000 or so clones, roughly 86% of them singletons. These data belong to a study of blood T cell repertoires in COVID-19. The overall study: Whether acute or convalescent, the COVID-19 samples came from the United States, Italy and Spain.

Germline values: CDR1 SGHAT, CDR2 FQNNGV. This CDR3 region has 15 residues. V was pared by 5 bases and J by 0 bases, with 11 bases between. A Seattle source enrolled patients during active infection and followed them longitudinally. Sequenced sample: peripheral blood. This chain connects TRBV11-2 to TRBJ2-1; tentative D call: TRBD2 (6 bases). The clonotype originates from a woman aged 25 to 39 with COVID-19, enrolled during active disease. The CDR3: CASSKGLVSYNEQFF. CDR3 DNA sequence: TGTGCCAGCAGCAAGGGACTTGTCTCCTACAATGAGCAGTTCTTC.